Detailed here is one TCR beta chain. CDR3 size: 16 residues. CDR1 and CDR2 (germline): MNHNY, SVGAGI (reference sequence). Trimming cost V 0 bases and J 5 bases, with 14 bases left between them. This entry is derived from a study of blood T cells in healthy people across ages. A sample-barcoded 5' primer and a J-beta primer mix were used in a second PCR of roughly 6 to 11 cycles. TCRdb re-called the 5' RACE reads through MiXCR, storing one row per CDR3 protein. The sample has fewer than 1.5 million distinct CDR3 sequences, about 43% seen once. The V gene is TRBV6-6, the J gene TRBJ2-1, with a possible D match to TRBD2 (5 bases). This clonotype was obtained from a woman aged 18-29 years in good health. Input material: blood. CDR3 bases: TGTGCCAGCAGTTACTCGATCGCGGGCATGAACAATGAGCAGTTCTTC. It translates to CASSYSIAGMNNEQFF.